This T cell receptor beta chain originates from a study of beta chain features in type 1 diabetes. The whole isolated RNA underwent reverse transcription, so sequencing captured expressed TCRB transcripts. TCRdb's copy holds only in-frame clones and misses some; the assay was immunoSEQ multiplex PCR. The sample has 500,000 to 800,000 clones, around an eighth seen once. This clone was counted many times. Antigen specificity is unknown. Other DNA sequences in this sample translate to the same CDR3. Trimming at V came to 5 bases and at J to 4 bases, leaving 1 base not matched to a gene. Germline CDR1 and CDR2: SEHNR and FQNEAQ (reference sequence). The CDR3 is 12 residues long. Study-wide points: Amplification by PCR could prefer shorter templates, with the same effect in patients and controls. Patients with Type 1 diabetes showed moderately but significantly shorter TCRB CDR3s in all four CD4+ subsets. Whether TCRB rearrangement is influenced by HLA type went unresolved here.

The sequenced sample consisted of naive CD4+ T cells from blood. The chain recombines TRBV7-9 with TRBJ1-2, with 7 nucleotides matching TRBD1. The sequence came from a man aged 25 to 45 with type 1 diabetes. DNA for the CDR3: TGTGCCAGCAGCAGGGACAGCTATGGCTACACCTTC. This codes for CASSRDSYGYTF.